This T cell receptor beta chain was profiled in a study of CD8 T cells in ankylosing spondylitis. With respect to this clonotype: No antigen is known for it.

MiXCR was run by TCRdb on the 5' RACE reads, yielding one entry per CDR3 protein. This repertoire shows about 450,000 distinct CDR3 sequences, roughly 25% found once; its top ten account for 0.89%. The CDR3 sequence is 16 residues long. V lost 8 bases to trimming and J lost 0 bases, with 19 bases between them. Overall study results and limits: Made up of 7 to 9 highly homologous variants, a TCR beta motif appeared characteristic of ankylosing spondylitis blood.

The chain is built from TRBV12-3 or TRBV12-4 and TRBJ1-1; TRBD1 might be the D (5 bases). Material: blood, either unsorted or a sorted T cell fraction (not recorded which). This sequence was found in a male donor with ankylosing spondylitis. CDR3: CASQRGSYLMNTEAFF. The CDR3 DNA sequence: TGTGCCAGCCAGAGGGGATCCTATCTCATGAACACTGAAGCTTTCTTT.